This TCR beta chain emerged from a study of cytomegalovirus exposure and HLA in healthy donors. Both 60 Vbeta primers and 13 Jbeta primers went into the PCR. Some clones are missing from TCRdb's copy, which holds only in-frame ones; the method was immunoSEQ multiplex PCR. Of over 150,000 clones in the sample, under 85% were seen once. The CDR3 consists of 13 residues. Germline V lookup: CDR1 WNHNN, CDR2 SYGVQD (reference sequence). The J segment lost 10 bases and the V segment lost 0 bases, leaving 3 bases of the junction unmatched. The clonotype originates from a man aged 18 to 29 in good health and CMV-seronegative. Sequenced material: PBMCs. The chain combines TRBV10-1 with TRBJ2-4, with 7 bases that match TRBD2. The CDR3 DNA reads TGCGCCAGCAGTGAGTCGACGGGGGGAATTCAGTACTTC. The encoded protein is CASSESTGGIQYF.